These 17 T cell receptor beta chains were sequenced from one sample in a study of blood T cells in healthy people across ages. Next came a second PCR, run for roughly 7 to 12 cycles, which used a sample-barcoded 5' primer along with a J-beta primer mix. TCRdb reprocessed the 5' RACE reads via MiXCR and lists one record per CDR3 protein. The table shows roughly 800,000 distinct CDR3 sequences, with roughly 24% occurring only once. The data were also submitted as part of a second study, on T cells of mothers and their children.

The specimen was blood. Source of these receptors: a boy between 10 and 17 years old in good health.

J is TRBJ2-2 and V is TRBV6-1; 7 nucleotides align to TRBD2. The germline V gene has CDR1 MNHNS and CDR2 SASEGT. This CDR3 is 15 amino acids long. Unmatched junction bases numbered 2, after V lost 4 bases and J lost 0 bases. This CDR3 is CASSGRGTNTGELFF. The CDR3 bases are TGTGCCAGCAGTGGGCGGGGGACGAACACCGGGGAGCTGTTTTTT.

V gene TRBV7-2 combines with J gene TRBJ2-2, with 10 bases lining up with TRBD2. There are 16 residues in the CDR3. The ends lost 1 base at V and 7 bases at J; junction bases unmatched: 6. Germline V gives CDR1 SGHTA, CDR2 FQGNSA. Here the CDR3 reads CASSLGAAGGIGELFF. CDR3 in DNA: TGTGCCAGCAGCTTAGGGGCAGCGGGGGGGATCGGGGAGCTGTTTTTT.

The V and J genes are TRBV4-1 and TRBJ1-1; tentative D call: TRBD1 (5 bases). In germline, CDR1 is MGHRA, CDR2 YSYEKL. Trimming cost V 5 bases and J 3 bases, with 13 bases left between them. The CDR3 consists of 14 residues. The CDR3 reads CASSSGARDTEAFF. The CDR3 nucleotides are TGCGCCAGCAGCTCAGGTGCCAGGGACACTGAAGCTTTCTTT.

The rearrangement joins TRBV3-1 to TRBJ2-4; D tentatively reads TRBD1 or TRBD2 (5 bases each). CDR1 is LGHDT, CDR2 YNNKEL, per germline (reference sequence). Trimming removed 1 base at V and 6 bases at J, with 7 bases between. This CDR3 has 13 amino acids. The CDR3 DNA is TGTGCCAGCAGCCAAGTTGGGGGAAACATTCAGTACTTC. Protein product: CASSQVGGNIQYF.

The rearrangement links TRBV18 to TRBJ1-2, with D tentatively TRBD1 (5 bases). The V gene's germline CDR1 is KGHSH and CDR2 LQKENI. Trimming took 6 bases from V and 6 from J, leaving 14 bases between them. The CDR3 is 13 residues long. The CDR3 DNA is TGTGCCAGCTCCCCGATGGGGCAGGATGGCTACACCTTC. This translates into CASSPMGQDGYTF.

The genes are TRBV11-2 and TRBJ2-3; D assignment may be TRBD1 or TRBD2 (5 bases each). V was clipped by 6 bases and J by 5 bases, with 18 bases between them. Germline-derived CDR1 and CDR2 are SGHAT and FQNNGV. This CDR3 is built from 15 residues. This chain's CDR3 is CASSAGAFGVDTQYF. CDR3 nucleotides: TGTGCCAGCAGTGCCGGGGCATTCGGCGTAGATACGCAGTATTTT.

This clonotype was seen a few times. The chain joins TRBV10-1 to TRBJ2-1; D remains unclear. The CDR3 has 15 amino acids. From germline, CDR1 is WNHNN and CDR2 SYGVQD (reference sequence). V was shortened by 2 bases and J by 6 bases, with 14 bases between the two germline ends. This CDR3 reads CASSEGASAPNEQFF. DNA of the CDR3: TGCGCCAGCAGTGAGGGAGCCTCGGCCCCCAATGAGCAGTTCTTC.

The chain joins TRBV20-1 to TRBJ1-6; 9 bases match TRBD1. The germline CDR1 and CDR2 sequences are DFQATT and SNEGSKA (reference sequence). The CDR3 runs to 17 residues. Germline trimming cut 1 base from V and 0 bases from J; bases unmatched to any gene: 4. CDR3 in amino acids: CSARGTGVDSYNSPLHF. The CDR3 region has the DNA TGCAGTGCTAGAGGGACAGGGGTGGACTCCTATAATTCACCCCTCCACTTT.

This clonotype was found a few times. The chain links TRBV3-1 to TRBJ1-1, with 9 bases lining up with TRBD1. V gave up 5 bases and J gave up 0 bases; unmatched junction bases: 10. The germline V gene encodes CDR1 LGHDT and CDR2 YNNKEL (reference sequence). The CDR3 contains 17 residues. DNA of the CDR3: TGTGCCAGCAGCAACCGGGACAGGGCCGGGATGAACACTGAAGCTTTCTTT. This translates into CASSNRDRAGMNTEAFF.

In this sample, this clonotype turned up a few times. The chain couples TRBV20-1 to TRBJ2-5; D is ambiguous. Between the trimmed V and J ends, which lost 3 bases and 4 bases, there was a span of 15 bases. Germline lookup yields CDR1 DFQATT and CDR2 SNEGSKA (reference sequence). CDR3 size: 14 residues. CDR3 loop: CSASDRTSGETQYF. CDR3 bases: TGCAGTGCTAGTGACCGAACGTCCGGAGAGACCCAGTACTTC.

The V call is TRBV20-1, the J call TRBJ2-5; 13 nucleotides match TRBD2. The V gene's germline CDR1 is DFQATT and CDR2 SNEGSKA (reference sequence). After removal of 6 bases from V and 1 base from J, the junction contained 5 bases not matched to a gene. The CDR3 is made up of 15 amino acids. In DNA, the CDR3 is TGCAGTGCCCAGACTAGCGGGGGGCCCCAAGAGACCCAGTACTTC. Translation gives CSAQTSGGPQETQYF.

The chain carries TRBV6-1 and TRBJ2-7; weak D call: TRBD2 (5 bases). Between the trimmed V and J ends, which lost 3 bases and 3 bases, there was a span of 9 bases. The CDR3 runs 13 residues. Germline loops: CDR1 MNHNS, CDR2 SASEGT. CDR3 sequence: CASSEVALYEQYF. The CDR3 DNA reads as TGTGCCAGCAGTGAGGTAGCGCTCTACGAGCAGTACTTC.

This chain connects TRBV10-3 to TRBJ1-2; tentatively, D is TRBD1 (5 bases). CDR1 and CDR2 from the germline V gene are ENHRY and SYGVKD. CDR3 length: 12 residues. Trimming removed 6 bases at V and 3 bases at J, with 8 bases between. The CDR3 DNA follows: TGTGCCATCAGCCTGACAGACTATGGCTACACCTTC. Amino acids: CAISLTDYGYTF.

This clonotype was seen a handful of times. V usage is TRBV10-3 and J usage is TRBJ1-2; D remains ambiguous. Trimming took off 7 bases at V and 2 bases at J, with 14 bases between the two ends. CDR3 length equals 14 residues. Germline assignment: CDR1 ENHRY and CDR2 SYGVKD. CDR3 in DNA: TGTGCCATCATGGCAGGAGCGTCAAACTATGGCTACACCTTC. Translating gives CAIMAGASNYGYTF.

A note on this clonotype: One end of the junction does not line up with germline, which may come from a read error. The chain uses TRBV13 and TRBJ1-1; a possible D gene is TRBD1 (5 bases). CDR1 and CDR2 (germline): PRHDT, FYEKMQ (reference sequence). The CDR3 extends over 14 amino acids. This CDR3 reads CAGSLGGTVTEAFF. The CDR3 DNA is TGTGCCGGCAGCTTAGGAGGGACGGTTACTGAAGCTTTCTTT.

The sample holds a few counts of this clonotype. V usage is TRBV6-2 or TRBV6-3 and J usage is TRBJ2-5; no firm D call. V was trimmed by 7 bases and J by 7 bases, leaving 10 bases between them. The CDR3 spans 11 residues. Germline CDR1 MNHEY, CDR2 SVGEGT. CDR3 bases: TGTGCCAGCACCTTGTATGGGACCCAGTACTTC. Its protein product is CASTLYGTQYF.

The V and J genes are TRBV9 and TRBJ2-7; 10 positions match TRBD2. There are 16 residues in the CDR3. After removal of 4 bases from V and 1 base from J, the junction contained 8 bases not matched to a gene. The V gene's germline CDR1 is SGDLS and CDR2 YYNGEE. CDR3 nucleotides: TGTGCCAGCAGCCGGGGGGGTAGCGGGGGGTCCTACGAGCAGTACTTC. This encodes CASSRGGSGGSYEQYF.